A selection of T cell receptor beta chains follows, all from one sample in a study of T cell responses to AZD1222 COVID-19 vaccine. TCRdb's table, derived via immunoSEQ multiplex PCR, lists solely in-frame clones and lacks some. This table holds 160,000 or so clones, 85% to 90% found once. Source: peripheral blood, taken 28 days after the second AZD1222 dose. Receptors originate from an adult who received the AZD1222 COVID-19 vaccine. The CDR3 runs from the conserved cysteine through the conserved F or W. A D gene is named only where the DNA matches it firmly. Clone size, where shown, is once, few, many, or a class for clones that have expanded.

TRBV24-1	.	.	TRBJ1-2	CATGFNYGYTF	TGTGCCACAGGGTTTAACTATGGCTACACCTTC
TRBV5-4	TRBD1	.	TRBJ2-7	CASSSTTGQGRSYEQYF	TGTGCCAGCAGCTCAACCACGGGACAGGGCCGCTCCTACGAGCAGTACTTC
TRBV6-5	.	.	TRBJ2-4	CASMLRDGKNIQYF	TGTGCCAGCATGCTCCGGGACGGGAAAAACATTCAGTACTTC
TRBV5-1	TRBD1	.	TRBJ1-4	CASSPSTGRGEKLFF	TGCGCCAGCAGCCCATCGACAGGGCGAGGAGAAAAACTGTTTTTT
TRBV3-1/TRBV3-2	.	once	TRBJ1-2	CASSQKRGLGYGYTF	TGTGCCAGCAGCCAAAAAAGGGGTTTGGGCTATGGCTACACCTTC
TRBV2	.	.	TRBJ2-3	CASSAVGVGADTQYF	TGTGCCAGCAGTGCTGTGGGGGTGGGGGCAGATACGCAGTATTTT
TRBV18	.	.	TRBJ1-2	CASSPDGYGYTF	TGTGCCAGCTCACCGGACGGCTATGGCTACACCTTC
TRBV7-9	.	.	TRBJ2-7	CASSWTELGDYEQYF	TGTGCCAGCAGCTGGACTGAATTAGGGGACTACGAGCAGTACTTC
TRBV2	.	.	TRBJ1-2	CATVVYYGYTF	TGTGCCACCGTTGTGTACTATGGCTACACCTTC
TRBV29-1	.	.	TRBJ2-1	CSVAKRDMQFF	TGCAGCGTTGCAAAACGGGACATGCAGTTCTTC
TRBV7-8	.	.	TRBJ2-7	CASSARTGSYEQYF	TGTGCCAGCAGCGCTCGGACCGGGTCCTACGAGCAGTACTTC
TRBV3-1/TRBV3-2	.	.	TRBJ2-7	CASSRREGGEQYF	TGTGCCAGCAGCAGGAGGGAGGGGGGCGAGCAGTACTTC
TRBV11-2	TRBD1	.	TRBJ1-2	CASSVTGGVSKGYTF	TGTGCCAGCAGCGTAACAGGGGGCGTATCGAAAGGCTACACCTTC
TRBV7-2	TRBD2	.	TRBJ2-1	CASSARLAGYNEQFF	TGTGCCAGCAGCGCCCGACTAGCGGGGTACAATGAGCAGTTCTTC
TRBV30	TRBD1	few	TRBJ2-7	CAWRRTGWSYEQYF	TGTGCCTGGAGGAGGACAGGGTGGTCCTACGAGCAGTACTTC
TRBV4-1	TRBD1	.	TRBJ1-3	CASRPDRAGNTIYF	TGCGCCAGCAGACCCGACAGGGCTGGAAACACCATATATTTT
TRBV9	.	.	TRBJ2-1	CASSGGRDRVEQFF	TGTGCCAGCAGCGGAGGCAGGGATCGGGTAGAGCAGTTCTTC
TRBV27	.	.	TRBJ2-1	CASRPRDNEQFF	TGTGCCAGCAGACCCAGGGACAATGAGCAGTTCTTC
TRBV19	TRBD1	.	TRBJ2-1	CATGTGYYNEQFF	TGTGCCACCGGGACAGGGTACTACAATGAGCAGTTCTTC
TRBV5-1	.	many	TRBJ1-1	CASSLGPMNTEAFF	TGCGCCAGCAGCTTAGGACCAATGAACACTGAAGCTTTCTTT
TRBV6-5	.	.	TRBJ1-1	CASSPKGVNTEAFF	TGTGCCAGCAGTCCCAAGGGGGTGAACACTGAAGCTTTCTTT
TRBV7-9	.	.	TRBJ1-3	CASSYNRAVGNTIYF	TGTGCCAGCAGCTACAACCGGGCAGTCGGAAACACCATATATTTT
TRBV6-6	.	.	TRBJ1-6	CASSYGSQGNSPLHF	TGTGCCAGCAGTTACGGGTCCCAGGGGAATTCACCCCTCCACTTT
TRBV12-3/TRBV12-4	.	once	TRBJ1-5	CASSLEEYQPQHF	TGTGCCAGCAGTTTAGAAGAATATCAGCCCCAGCATTTT
TRBV7-2	.	.	TRBJ1-5	CASSLVADNQPQHF	TGTGCCAGCAGCTTAGTGGCAGACAATCAGCCCCAGCATTTT
TRBV11-2	.	.	TRBJ2-6	CASSPPPGAGANVLTF	TGTGCCAGCAGCCCGCCCCCAGGGGCTGGGGCCAACGTCCTGACTTTC
TRBV4-3	.	.	TRBJ1-1	CASSQENDKSTEAFF	TGCGCCAGCAGCCAAGAAAACGACAAAAGCACTGAAGCTTTCTTT
TRBV5-8	.	.	TRBJ1-4	CASSRGVNEKLFF	TGTGCCAGCAGCAGGGGCGTAAATGAAAAACTGTTTTTT
TRBV19	.	many	TRBJ1-1	CASSQGGDTEAFF	TGTGCCAGTAGCCAGGGAGGGGACACTGAAGCTTTCTTT
TRBV6-1	.	.	TRBJ2-1	CASSDNLGNYNEQFF	TGTGCCAGCAGTGATAATCTGGGCAACTACAATGAGCAGTTCTTC
TRBV2	.	once	TRBJ2-5	CASRDGTKPGETQYF	TGTGCCAGCAGGGATGGGACAAAACCCGGGGAGACCCAGTACTTC
TRBV7-9	.	.	TRBJ2-7	CASSFSHYEQYF	TGTGCCAGCAGCTTTTCCCACTACGAGCAGTACTTC